This TCR beta chain is from a study of blood T cell repertoires in COVID-19. Study summary: The United States, Italy and Spain supplied acute and convalescent COVID-19 samples. Sample material is recorded as cDNA or gDNA derived from T cells, B-cell-depleted T cells, or PBMCs.

Seattle-derived patients entered the study during active infection and were followed longitudinally. Original methodology: How many nucleated cells were present was estimated from reference gene primer amplification. Method: immunoSEQ multiplex PCR; TCRdb's copy keeps in-frame clones and lacks some. The D gene and trimming were derived from the DNA, and the V and J assignments and clone size from that table. The sample shows tens of thousands of clones, around 77% of them seen only once. CDR3 length: 18 amino acids. CDR1 MRHNA and CDR2 SNTAGT come from the germline V gene. Trimming removed 2 bases at V and 1 base at J, with 21 bases between.

This clonotype originated in a man aged 70 or older with COVID-19, enrolled during active disease. This chain joins TRBV6-4 and TRBJ2-7, with D tentatively TRBD1 (6 bases). The material sequenced was peripheral blood. CDR3 bases: TGTGCCAGCAGTGACGCAGAGGACAGTCGGGTTAGGTCCTACGAGCAGTACTTC. Translating gives CASSDAEDSRVRSYEQYF.